Below, 21 T cell receptor beta chains from the same sample are listed, as sequenced in a study of blood T cell repertoires in COVID-19. Using immunoSEQ multiplex PCR, the repertoire was profiled, and TCRdb retains in-frame clones only, with some absent. There are fewer than 200,000 clones in the sample; around 82% occur only once, and roughly 1.3% lies in the top ten. Sequenced input: peripheral blood. These receptors all stem from a man in his 60s who had recovered from COVID-19.

The CDR3: CASSLGGGEFDEQFF. The CDR3 region has the DNA TGTGCCAGCAGCTTGGGCGGGGGGGAGTTCGATGAGCAGTTCTTC. This chain joins TRBV11-1 and TRBJ2-1; 9 bases are shared with TRBD2. Germline V gene sequence: CDR1 SGHAT, CDR2 FQDESV (reference sequence). The CDR3 runs to 15 residues. V lost 3 bases to trimming and J lost 8 bases; unmatched junction nucleotides: 8. Full variable domain (missing parts from reference TRBV11-1 and TRBJ2-1): EAEVAQSPRYKITEKSQAVAFWCDPISGHATLYWYRQILGQGPELLVQFQDESVVDDSQLPKDRFSAERLKGVDSTLKIQPAELGDSAMYLCASSLGGGEFDEQFFGPGTRLTVL.

The genes are TRBV5-6 and TRBJ1-1; D might be TRBD1 (5 bases). Germline lookup yields CDR1 SGHDT and CDR2 YYEEEE. CDR3 length: 15 amino acids. The V end was cut by 2 bases, the J end by 0 bases, with 11 bases between. The CDR3 nucleotides read TGTGCCAGCAGCTTCCTAAAGGGGATGAACACTGAAGCTTTCTTT. This encodes CASSFLKGMNTEAFF.

V usage is TRBV4-3 and J usage is TRBJ1-2; D unresolved. The CDR3 consists of 15 residues. V gave up 0 bases and J gave up 6 bases, with 14 bases separating them. Germline V gene data show CDR1 as LGHNA and CDR2 as YSLEER. CDR3 coding DNA: TGCGCCAGCAGCCAAGATTTGGTGAGGGCGGATGGCTACACCTTC. Protein product: CASSQDLVRADGYTF.

This clone has only one observation. This rearrangement joins TRBV6-1 to TRBJ1-4, with 8 bases matching TRBD1. The J segment lost 8 bases and the V segment lost 7 bases, leaving 9 bases of the junction unmatched. The CDR3 contains 14 residues. Germline assignment: CDR1 MNHNS and CDR2 SASEGT. CDR3 bases: TGTGCCAGCAATGGACAGGGTGGTAGGGAAAAACTGTTTTTT. It codes for CASNGQGGREKLFF.

V usage is TRBV2 and J usage is TRBJ2-2; TRBD1 matches 7 bases. The CDR3 extends over 16 amino acids. Trimming removed 4 bases from V and 1 base from J; junction bases left unmatched: 6. The germline gives CDR1 SNHLY, CDR2 FYNNEI. The CDR3 is CASSVRPGGNTGELFF. The DNA of the CDR3 is TGTGCCAGCAGTGTAAGGCCAGGGGGGAACACCGGGGAGCTGTTTTTT.

A note on this clone: At the DNA level, this CDR3 is encoded by other sequences in the same sample as well. The rearrangement uses TRBV12-3 or TRBV12-4 and TRBJ1-2; D not certain. V gave up 3 bases and J gave up 4 bases, with 6 bases separating them. This CDR3 is 12 amino acids long. The CDR3 loop is CASSFGGYGYTF. The CDR3, as DNA: TGTGCCAGCAGTTTCGGCGGCTATGGCTACACCTTC.

The rearrangement uses TRBV19 and TRBJ1-2; D uncertain. The ends were cut back, 3 bases at V and 4 bases at J, with 15 bases in the middle. CDR1 is LNHDA and CDR2 is SQIVND in the germline V gene (reference sequence). This CDR3 comprises 15 residues. CDR3: CASSIGLRAGYGYTF. CDR3 DNA sequence: TGTGCCAGTAGTATCGGCCTCCGGGCGGGCTATGGCTACACCTTC.

The chain links TRBV4-2 to TRBJ2-1, with 7 bases fitting TRBD1. This CDR3 region has 13 residues. CDR1 LGHNA and CDR2 YNFKEQ come from the germline V gene. V was pared by 0 bases and J by 10 bases, with 3 bases of the junction left unmatched. This CDR3 reads CASSQDRGGEQFF. CDR3 in DNA: TGTGCCAGCAGCCAAGATCGAGGGGGCGAGCAGTTCTTC.

The rearrangement joins TRBV7-2 to TRBJ1-2; TRBD1 matches 7 bases. Germline CDR1 is SGHTA and CDR2 is FQGNSA. This CDR3 region has 17 residues. Trimming cost V 1 base and J 6 bases; bases outside gene matches: 14. CDR3: CASSLDFGGGGGDGYTF. In nucleotides, the CDR3 is TGTGCCAGCAGCTTAGATTTTGGGGGTGGAGGGGGCGATGGCTACACCTTC.

The rearrangement joins TRBV5-1 to TRBJ1-6, with 7 positions matching TRBD1. Per germline, CDR1 SGHRS and CDR2 YFSETQ. The ends lost 7 bases at V and 11 bases at J; junction bases unmatched: 6. This CDR3 has 12 amino acids. CDR3 protein: CASGQGGTPLHF. CDR3 nucleotide sequence: TGCGCCAGCGGCCAGGGGGGAACACCCCTCCACTTT.

This rearrangement joins TRBV14 to TRBJ2-1, with 11 nucleotides matching TRBD2. V lost 3 bases and J lost 10; bases outside the gene matches: 11. The length of the CDR3 is 16 residues. Germline assignment: CDR1 SGHDN and CDR2 FVKESK. CDR3 sequence (DNA): TGTGCCAGCAGCCACCTTAGCGGGGGGGAATTTGGAGAGCAGTTCTTC. Amino acid sequence: CASSHLSGGEFGEQFF.

The chain employs TRBV5-3 and TRBJ1-5; no reliable D call. TRBV5-3 is known as an ORF, though its function is uncertain. This CDR3 is 13 amino acids long. Trimming cost V 2 bases and J 5 bases, with 8 bases left between them. In nucleotides, the CDR3 is TGTGCCAGAAGCTTTCGGAGAGATCAGCCCCAGCATTTT. Translated, it gives CARSFRRDQPQHF.

The genes are TRBV4-1 and TRBJ2-7; the D gene is possibly TRBD2 (6 bases). From germline, CDR1 is MGHRA and CDR2 YSYEKL. CDR3 length: 14 residues. The germline V and J ends were trimmed by 4 bases and 2 bases, with 12 bases remaining between them. CDR3 in DNA: TGCGCCAGCAGCCCCGTGGAGGGGCCCTACGAGCAGTACTTC. It encodes CASSPVEGPYEQYF.

The V and J genes are TRBV7-2 and TRBJ2-5; 7 bases agree with TRBD2. From germline, CDR1 is SGHTA and CDR2 FQGNSA. The CDR3 has 15 residues. V trimming: 1 base; J trimming: 5 bases; junction bases outside the gene matches: 7. For the CDR3, the DNA is TGTGCCAGCAGCTTAGGAGCGGGGTCCCCGGAGACCCAGTACTTC. It specifies CASSLGAGSPETQYF.

This clone has only a few counts. The V gene is TRBV18, the J gene TRBJ2-7, with 9 bases identical to TRBD1. With 3 bases clipped from V and 4 bases from J, the junction kept 4 bases outside the gene matches. There are 14 residues in the CDR3. Germline CDR1 and CDR2: KGHSH and LQKENI. The CDR3, as DNA: TGTGCCAGCTCACCTACCGGGACAGGGTACGAGCAGTACTTC. This gives the protein CASSPTGTGYEQYF.

This sequence joins TRBV19 and TRBJ1-5, with 7 bases fitting TRBD1. Unmatched junction bases numbered 10, after V lost 7 bases and J lost 4 bases. CDR1 and CDR2 from the germline V gene are LNHDA and SQIVND (reference sequence). The CDR3 is 15 amino acids. DNA for the CDR3: TGTGCCAGTATAGCTAGGGGGCTTCGAAATCAGCCCCAGCATTTT. Translated, it gives CASIARGLRNQPQHF.

J is TRBJ1-5 and V is TRBV6-1, with 9 bases lining up with TRBD1. The V and J ends lost 4 bases and 6 bases, in that order; junction bases with no gene match: 10. The CDR3 has 16 amino acids. CDR1 and CDR2 from the germline V gene are MNHNS and SASEGT. The CDR3 DNA follows: TGTGCCAGCAGTGTACAGGGGGCGCGGATTCTTCAGCCCCAGCATTTT. This translates into CASSVQGARILQPQHF.

This clone was seen once. V usage is TRBV5-1 and J usage is TRBJ1-2, with D possibly TRBD1 on 6 matching bases. Germline V CDR1 and CDR2: SGHRS, YFSETQ. The CDR3 loop spans 15 amino acids. V was clipped by 0 bases and J by 0 bases, with 9 bases between them. CDR3 amino acids: CASSLAQGTNYGYTF. CDR3 DNA sequence: TGCGCCAGCAGCTTGGCGCAGGGGACTAACTATGGCTACACCTTC. Full variable domain (remainder filled in from reference TRBV5-1 and TRBJ1-2): KAGVTQTPRYLIKTRGQQVTLSCSPISGHRSVSWYQQTPGQGLQFLFEYFSETQRNKGNFPGRFSGRQFSNSRSEMNVSTLELGDSALYLCASSLAQGTNYGYTFGSGTRLTVV.

The chain is built from TRBV7-3 and TRBJ2-5; possible D gene TRBD1, 5 bases. The V gene's germline CDR1 is SGHTA and CDR2 FQGTGA. The CDR3 is 13 residues long. Trimming cost V 6 bases and J 7 bases, with 15 bases left between them. The CDR3 nucleotides read TGTGCCAGCAGTCTCAGGGTAGAAGGGACCCAGTACTTC. Translation: CASSLRVEGTQYF.

This rearrangement joins TRBV29-1 to TRBJ1-1, with TRBD1 as a possible D gene (5 bases). The CDR3 runs to 12 residues. The V gene's germline CDR1 is SQVTM and CDR2 ANQGSEA. V was clipped by 4 bases and J by 7 bases, with 13 bases between them. CDR3 sequence: CSVVTGPVEAFF. The CDR3 nucleotides are TGCAGCGTTGTCACAGGACCAGTTGAAGCTTTCTTT.

This chain joins TRBV5-1 and TRBJ1-1; D not resolved. Germline V gives CDR1 SGHRS, CDR2 YFSETQ. The CDR3 sequence is 14 residues long. The ends were cut back, 5 bases at V and 1 base at J, with 12 bases in the middle. CDR3 DNA: TGCGCCAGCAGTGTAAGAGTCGGGAACACTGAAGCTTTCTTT. Translated, it gives CASSVRVGNTEAFF.